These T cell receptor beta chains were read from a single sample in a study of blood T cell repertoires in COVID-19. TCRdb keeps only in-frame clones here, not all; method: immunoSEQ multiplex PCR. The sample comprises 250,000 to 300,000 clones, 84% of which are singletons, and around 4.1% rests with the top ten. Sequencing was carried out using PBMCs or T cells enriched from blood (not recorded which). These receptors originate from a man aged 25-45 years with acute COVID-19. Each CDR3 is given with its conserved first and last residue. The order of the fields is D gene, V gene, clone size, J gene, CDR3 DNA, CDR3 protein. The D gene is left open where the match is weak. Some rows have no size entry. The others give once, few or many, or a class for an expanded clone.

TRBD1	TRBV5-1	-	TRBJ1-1	TGTGCCAGCAGCAGAGAGCCAGGGGGCGCAGACACTGAAGCTTTCTTT	CASSREPGGADTEAFF
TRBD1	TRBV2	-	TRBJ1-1	TGTGCCAGCCGAAGCCCGACAGGGGTGGGCACTGAAGCTTTCTTT	CASRSPTGVGTEAFF
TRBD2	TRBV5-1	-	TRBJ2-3	TGTGCCAGCAGGCTTGGCGCGGGAGGGCGGACAGATACGCAGTATTTT	CASRLGAGGRTDTQYF
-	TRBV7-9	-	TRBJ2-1	TGTGCCAGCAACCAATACTCAAGTAACAATGAGCAGTTCTTC	CASNQYSSNNEQFF
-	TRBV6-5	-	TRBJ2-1	TGTGCCAGCAGTCCCCCGGGTGAGCAGTTCTTC	CASSPPGEQFF
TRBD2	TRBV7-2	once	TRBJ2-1	TGTGCCAGCAGCGCCGGGAGGGTGCAGTTCTTC	CASSAGRVQFF
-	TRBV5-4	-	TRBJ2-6	TGTGCCAGCAGCTTGGGGGGCGCCTCTGGGGCCAACGTCCTGACTTTC	CASSLGGASGANVLTF
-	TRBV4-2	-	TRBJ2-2	TGTGCCAGCAGCCCCCCTCCCACCGGGGAGCTGTTTTTT	CASSPPPTGELFF
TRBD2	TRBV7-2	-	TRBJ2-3	TGTGCCAGCAGCTTAGACTTACGAGCGGGAGGCACAGATACGCAGTATTTT	CASSLDLRAGGTDTQYF
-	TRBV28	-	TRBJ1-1	TGTGCCAGCATCACCCCGGGACAGAACACTGAAGCTTTCTTT	CASITPGQNTEAFF
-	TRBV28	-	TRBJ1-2	TGTGCCAGCAGTTTAGACAGACGCCCCTATGGCTACACCTTC	CASSLDRRPYGYTF
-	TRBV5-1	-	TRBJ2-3	TGCGCCAGCAGCTTGGCGGGGATCACAGATACGCAGTATTTT	CASSLAGITDTQYF
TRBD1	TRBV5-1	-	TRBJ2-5	TGCGCCAGCAGCTTTTCCGGGACAGGGATTAGCCAAGAGACCCAGTACTTC	CASSFSGTGISQETQYF
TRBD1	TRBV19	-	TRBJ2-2	TGTGCCAGTCAAGACAGGGGGTCAACCGGGGAGCTGTTTTTT	CASQDRGSTGELFF
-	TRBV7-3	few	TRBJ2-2	TGTGCCAGCAGCTTACGGAGGACCGGGGAGCTGTTTTTT	CASSLRRTGELFF
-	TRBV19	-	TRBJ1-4	TGTGCCAGTAGTATTGAGCAGGGGCGAGAAAAACTGTTTTTT	CASSIEQGREKLFF
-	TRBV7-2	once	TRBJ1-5	TGTGCCAGCAGCTCTACCGGGAATAGCAATCAGCCCCAGCATTTT	CASSSTGNSNQPQHF
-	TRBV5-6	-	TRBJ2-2	TGTGCCAGCAGCTCCACCTTCGCAGGGATTAGGGCGAACACCGGGGAGCTGTTTTTT	CASSSTFAGIRANTGELFF
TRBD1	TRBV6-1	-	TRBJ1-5	TGTGCCAGCAGTGACGCCGGGACAGCAAAAGAATCCCAGCATTTT	CASSDAGTAKESQHF
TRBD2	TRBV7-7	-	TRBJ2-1	TGTGCTAGCAGCCCCCGACTAGCGGACTACAATGAGCAGTTCTTC	CASSPRLADYNEQFF
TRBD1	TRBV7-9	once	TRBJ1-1	TGTGCCAGCAGCTCGGACAGGGTGTCCGGCACTGAAGCTTTCTTT	CASSSDRVSGTEAFF
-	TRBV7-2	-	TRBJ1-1	TGTGCCAGCAGCTTACTCTCTTTTACTGAAGCTTTCTTT	CASSLLSFTEAFF
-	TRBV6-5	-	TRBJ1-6	TGTGCCAGCAGTTACGGAGCAGAAGTTGCGAATTCACCCCTCCACTTT	CASSYGAEVANSPLHF
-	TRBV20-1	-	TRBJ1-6	TGCAGTGCTAGTTCTACAGAGAATTCACCCCTCCACTTT	CSASSTENSPLHF
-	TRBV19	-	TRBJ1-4	TGTGCCAGTAGCGAGGGAGGGGGTAGTAAAAAACTGTTTTTT	CASSEGGGSKKLFF
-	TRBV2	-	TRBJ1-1	TGTGCCAGCAGATCGACAGGGAACACTGAAGCTTTCTTT	CASRSTGNTEAFF
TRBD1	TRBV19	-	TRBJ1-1	TGTGCCAGTAGTATACTGAGTGACAGGGTCCACACTGAAGCTTTCTTT	CASSILSDRVHTEAFF
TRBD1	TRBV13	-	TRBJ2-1	TGTGCCAGCAGCTTAGATTTGGGGACAGCCTCCTACAATGAGCAGTTCTTC	CASSLDLGTASYNEQFF
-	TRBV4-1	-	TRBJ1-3	TGCGCCAGCAGCCAAACAGGGCAAGGAAACACCATATATTTT	CASSQTGQGNTIYF